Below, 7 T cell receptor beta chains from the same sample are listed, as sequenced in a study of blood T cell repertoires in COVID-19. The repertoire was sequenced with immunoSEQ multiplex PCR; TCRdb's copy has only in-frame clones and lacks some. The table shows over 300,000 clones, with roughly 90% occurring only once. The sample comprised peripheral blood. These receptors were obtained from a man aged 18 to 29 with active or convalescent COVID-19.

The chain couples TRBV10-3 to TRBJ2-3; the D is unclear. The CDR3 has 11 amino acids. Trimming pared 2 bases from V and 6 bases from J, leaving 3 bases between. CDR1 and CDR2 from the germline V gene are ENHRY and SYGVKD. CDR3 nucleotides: TGTGCCATCAGTGAGCTGGATACGCAGTATTTT. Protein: CAISELDTQYF.

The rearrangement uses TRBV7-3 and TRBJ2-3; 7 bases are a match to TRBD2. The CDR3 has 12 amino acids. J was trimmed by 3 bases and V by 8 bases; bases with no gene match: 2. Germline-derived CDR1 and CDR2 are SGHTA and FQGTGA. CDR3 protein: CASGRGTDTQYF. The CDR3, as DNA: TGTGCCAGCGGGCGGGGGACAGATACGCAGTATTTT. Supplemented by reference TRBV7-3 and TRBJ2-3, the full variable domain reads GAGVSQTPSNKVTEKGKYVELRCDPISGHTALYWYRQSLGQGPEFLIYFQGTGAADDSGLPNDRFFAVRPEGSVSTLKIQRTERGDSAVYLCASGRGTDTQYFGPGTRLTVL.

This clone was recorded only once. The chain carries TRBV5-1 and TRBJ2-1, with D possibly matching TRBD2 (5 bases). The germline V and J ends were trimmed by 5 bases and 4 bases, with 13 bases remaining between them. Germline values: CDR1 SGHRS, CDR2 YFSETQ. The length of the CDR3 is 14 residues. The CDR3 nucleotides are TGCGCCAGCAGTCCCGCCCGGGGATACAATGAGCAGTTCTTC. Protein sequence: CASSPARGYNEQFF.

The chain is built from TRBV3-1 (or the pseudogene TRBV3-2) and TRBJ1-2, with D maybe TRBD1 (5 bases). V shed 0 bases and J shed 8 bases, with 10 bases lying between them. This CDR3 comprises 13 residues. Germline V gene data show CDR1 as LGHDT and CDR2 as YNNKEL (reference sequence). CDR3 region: CASSQDARAGYTF. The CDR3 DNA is TGTGCCAGCAGCCAAGATGCCAGGGCCGGCTACACCTTC.

CDR3 sequence reads: CASSYFSGHPYNEQFF. DNA for the CDR3: TGTGCCAGCAGTTACTTCTCGGGACACCCCTACAATGAGCAGTTCTTC. The J gene is TRBJ2-1, the V gene TRBV6-5; possibly TRBD1 for D (6 bases). Germline V lookup: CDR1 MNHEY, CDR2 SVGAGI. The CDR3 contains 16 residues. The V gene lost 1 base and the J gene lost 2 bases, with 12 bases spanning the gap.

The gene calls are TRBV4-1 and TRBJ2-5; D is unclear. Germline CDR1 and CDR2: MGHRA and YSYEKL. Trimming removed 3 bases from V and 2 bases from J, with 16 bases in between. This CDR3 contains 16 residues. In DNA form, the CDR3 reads TGCGCCAGCAGCCACCCAAAAGGTGGAGTACAAGAGACCCAGTACTTC. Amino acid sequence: CASSHPKGGVQETQYF.

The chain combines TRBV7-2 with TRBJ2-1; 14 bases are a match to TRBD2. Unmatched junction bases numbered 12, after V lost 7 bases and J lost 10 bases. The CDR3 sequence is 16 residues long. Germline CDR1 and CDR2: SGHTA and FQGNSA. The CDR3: CASTAGLAGGRREQFF. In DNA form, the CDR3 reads TGTGCCAGCACGGCTGGACTAGCGGGAGGAAGGAGGGAGCAGTTCTTC. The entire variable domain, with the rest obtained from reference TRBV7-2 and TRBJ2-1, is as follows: GAGVSQSPSNKVTEKGKDVELRCDPISGHTALYWYRQSLGQGLEFLIYFQGNSAPDKSGLPSDRFSAERTGGSVSTLTIQRTQQEDSAVYLCASTAGLAGGRREQFFGPGTRLTVL.